A selection of T cell receptor beta chains follows, all from one sample in a study of cytomegalovirus exposure and HLA in healthy donors. The assay was immunoSEQ multiplex PCR, and TCRdb's table has in-frame clones only and misses some. The profile covers 72,000 or so clones, with around two thirds appearing a single time and 9.5% to 12% taken by the ten largest. Sequencing was carried out using PBMCs. These receptors were collected from a human donor in good health. Each CDR3 is given with its conserved first and last residue. D genes are given only for firm matches. Some rows have no size entry. The others give once, few or many, or a class for an expanded clone.

size: .
D: TRBD2
length: 15
V: TRBV6-5
J: TRBJ2-3
CDR3: CASRLTSGRADTQYF
DNA: TGTGCCAGCAGATTGACTAGCGGGAGGGCAGATACGCAGTATTTT

size: .
D: .
length: 16
V: TRBV4-2
J: TRBJ2-3
CDR3: CASSQGFGVRTDTQYF
DNA: TGTGCCAGCAGCCAAGGATTTGGAGTTCGCACAGATACGCAGTATTTT

size: .
D: .
length: 13
V: TRBV30
J: TRBJ1-1
CDR3: CAWSAQRNTEAFF
DNA: TGTGCCTGGAGTGCACAGAGGAACACTGAAGCTTTCTTT

size: few
D: .
length: 14
V: TRBV6-1
J: TRBJ2-7
CDR3: CASTPRGRSGEQYF
DNA: TGTGCCAGCACCCCGCGGGGGCGGTCGGGGGAGCAGTACTTC

size: .
D: TRBD2
length: 12
V: TRBV29-1
J: TRBJ2-5
CDR3: CSVAGGQETQYF
DNA: TGCAGCGTCGCGGGGGGCCAAGAGACCCAGTACTTC

size: .
D: TRBD2
length: 17
V: TRBV5-1
J: TRBJ2-7
CDR3: CASSRLAGAPRSYEQYF
DNA: TGCGCCAGCAGCCGACTAGCGGGAGCTCCTCGTTCCTACGAGCAGTACTTC

size: .
D: .
length: 14
V: TRBV18
J: TRBJ2-3
CDR3: CASSPRLATDTQYF
DNA: TGTGCCAGCTCACCTAGGCTAGCGACTGATACGCAGTATTTT

size: .
D: TRBD1
length: 13
V: TRBV5-1
J: TRBJ1-1
CDR3: CASSLRGPPEAFF
DNA: TGCGCCAGCAGCCTCAGGGGGCCCCCTGAAGCTTTCTTT

size: .
D: TRBD1
length: 16
V: TRBV30
J: TRBJ2-5
CDR3: CAWKGPWTGGLETQYF
DNA: TGTGCCTGGAAAGGGCCTTGGACAGGGGGTTTAGAGACCCAGTACTTC

size: .
D: .
length: 11
V: TRBV29-1
J: TRBJ2-7
CDR3: CSARNSYEQYF
DNA: TGCAGCGCCAGGAACTCCTACGAGCAGTACTTC

size: .
D: .
length: 13
V: TRBV4-1
J: TRBJ1-5
CDR3: CASSDLEGQPQHF
DNA: TGCGCCAGCAGCGATCTGGAGGGTCAGCCCCAGCATTTT

size: .
D: .
length: 13
V: TRBV5-1
J: TRBJ2-1
CDR3: CASSSTTGNEQFF
DNA: TGCGCCAGCAGCTCAACGACAGGAAATGAGCAGTTCTTC

size: .
D: .
length: 14
V: TRBV11-1
J: TRBJ2-7
CDR3: CASSLTSPSYEQYF
DNA: TGTGCCAGCAGCCTTACTAGTCCCTCCTACGAGCAGTACTTC

size: .
D: .
length: 14
V: TRBV15
J: TRBJ2-7
CDR3: CATSRDRIPDEQYF
DNA: TGTGCCACCAGCAGAGATCGAATTCCGGACGAGCAGTACTTC

size: few
D: .
length: 12
V: TRBV9
J: TRBJ2-7
CDR3: CASGGGGHEQYF
DNA: TGTGCCAGCGGGGGTGGGGGCCACGAGCAGTACTTC

size: .
D: .
length: 14
V: TRBV7-9
J: TRBJ2-7
CDR3: CASSSVGGSYEQYF
DNA: TGTGCCAGCAGCTCCGTCGGCGGATCCTACGAGCAGTACTTC

size: .
D: TRBD1
length: 15
V: TRBV30
J: TRBJ2-3
CDR3: CAWSVRDRGTDTQYF
DNA: TGTGCCTGGAGTGTACGGGACAGGGGAACAGATACGCAGTATTTT

size: .
D: .
length: 14
V: TRBV7-2
J: TRBJ2-7
CDR3: CASSSTGTTYEQYF
DNA: TGTGCCAGCAGCTCTACCGGGACAACCTACGAGCAGTACTTC

size: .
D: .
length: 12
V: TRBV30
J: TRBJ2-5
CDR3: CAWGETRETQYF
DNA: TGTGCCTGGGGGGAGACCCGAGAGACCCAGTACTTC

size: .
D: .
length: 14
V: TRBV6-1
J: TRBJ2-1
CDR3: CASSEHVVYNEQFF
DNA: TGTGCCAGCAGTGAACACGTAGTCTACAATGAGCAGTTCTTC

size: .
D: TRBD1
length: 14
V: TRBV29-1
J: TRBJ2-1
CDR3: CSVEGQVLFNEQFF
DNA: TGCAGCGTCGAGGGACAGGTCCTTTTCAATGAGCAGTTCTTC

size: .
D: TRBD1
length: 14
V: TRBV15
J: TRBJ1-5
CDR3: CATSTDRSNQPQHF
DNA: TGTGCCACCAGCACGGACAGGAGCAATCAGCCCCAGCATTTT

size: .
D: TRBD1
length: 15
V: TRBV5-1
J: TRBJ2-5
CDR3: CASSLAPGQQETQYF
DNA: TGCGCCAGCAGCTTGGCCCCGGGACAGCAAGAGACCCAGTACTTC

size: .
D: TRBD1
length: 15
V: TRBV11-2
J: TRBJ2-7
CDR3: CASSLRQGNFYEQYF
DNA: TGTGCCAGCAGCTTAAGACAGGGTAATTTTTACGAGCAGTACTTC

size: .
D: .
length: 14
V: TRBV7-9
J: TRBJ2-5
CDR3: CASSRYPGEQTQYF
DNA: TGTGCCAGCAGCCGATACCCAGGGGAGCAGACCCAGTACTTC

size: .
D: TRBD1
length: 16
V: TRBV4-1
J: TRBJ2-4
CDR3: CASSSVQRQGDDIQYF
DNA: TGCGCCAGCAGCTCAGTTCAGAGACAGGGGGATGACATTCAGTACTTC

size: .
D: TRBD2
length: 14
V: TRBV10-3
J: TRBJ2-7
CDR3: CAISPERGTYEQYF
DNA: TGTGCCATCAGCCCCGAGCGGGGGACCTACGAGCAGTACTTC

size: .
D: TRBD1
length: 15
V: TRBV4-2
J: TRBJ1-4
CDR3: CASSQDKQGIEKLFF
DNA: TGTGCCAGCAGCCAAGATAAACAGGGGATTGAAAAACTGTTTTTT

size: few
D: TRBD2
length: 16
V: TRBV10-3
J: TRBJ2-5
CDR3: CAISDGTSGTQETQYF
DNA: TGTGCCATCAGTGATGGGACTAGCGGAACTCAAGAGACCCAGTACTTC

size: few
D: TRBD2
length: 16
V: TRBV7-9
J: TRBJ2-3
CDR3: CASSSVAGANTDTQYF
DNA: TGTGCCAGCAGCTCCGTAGCGGGGGCCAACACAGATACGCAGTATTTT

size: once
D: TRBD2
length: 15
V: TRBV27
J: TRBJ2-1
CDR3: CASSLKGGGYNEQFF
DNA: TGTGCCAGCAGTTTAAAGGGCGGGGGATACAATGAGCAGTTCTTC

size: few
D: TRBD1
length: 16
V: TRBV7-9
J: TRBJ2-5
CDR3: CASSSWTGNYQETQYF
DNA: TGTGCCAGCAGCTCCTGGACAGGGAACTACCAAGAGACCCAGTACTTC

size: .
D: TRBD1
length: 16
V: TRBV6-6
J: TRBJ1-1
CDR3: CASILGQGASNTEAFF
DNA: TGTGCCAGCATTCTAGGACAGGGGGCTTCGAACACTGAAGCTTTCTTT

size: once
D: .
length: 14
V: TRBV7-8
J: TRBJ2-7
CDR3: CASSLDVSSYEQYF
DNA: TGTGCCAGCAGCTTAGATGTCAGCTCCTACGAGCAGTACTTC

size: .
D: TRBD2
length: 15
V: TRBV2
J: TRBJ2-3
CDR3: CASSSLAGGEDTQYF
DNA: TGTGCCAGCAGTTCTTTAGCGGGAGGGGAAGATACGCAGTATTTT

size: .
D: .
length: 14
V: TRBV7-9
J: TRBJ2-3
CDR3: CASSLSAGTDTQYF
DNA: TGTGCCAGCAGCTTATCTGCGGGCACAGATACGCAGTATTTT

size: few
D: TRBD1
length: 16
V: TRBV4-2
J: TRBJ2-3
CDR3: CASSQDRGQGADTQYF
DNA: TGTGCCAGCAGCCAAGATAGGGGACAGGGGGCAGATACGCAGTATTTT

size: .
D: .
length: 14
V: TRBV15
J: TRBJ2-5
CDR3: CATSRERAQETQYF
DNA: TGTGCCACCAGCAGAGAGAGGGCACAAGAGACCCAGTACTTC

size: .
D: .
length: 16
V: TRBV23-1
J: TRBJ1-2
CDR3: CASSQWEDMPDYGYTF
DNA: TGCGCCAGCAGTCAATGGGAGGACATGCCTGACTATGGCTACACCTTC

size: .
D: TRBD1
length: 15
V: TRBV5-8
J: TRBJ2-7
CDR3: CASSSPDRDGYEQYF
DNA: TGTGCCAGCAGCTCCCCGGACAGGGACGGGTACGAGCAGTACTTC

size: .
D: TRBD1
length: 17
V: TRBV5-1
J: TRBJ2-7
CDR3: CASSLPGTGRFSYEQYF
DNA: TGCGCCAGCAGCCTGCCTGGGACAGGACGATTCTCCTACGAGCAGTACTTC

size: medium-sized
D: .
length: 15
V: TRBV25-1
J: TRBJ1-4
CDR3: CASVGMRQGYEKLFF
DNA: TGTGCCAGCGTAGGGATGCGGCAGGGGTATGAAAAACTGTTTTTT

size: .
D: .
length: 17
V: TRBV5-1
J: TRBJ1-2
CDR3: CASSEGLGWQGNYGYTF
DNA: TGCGCCAGCAGCGAAGGTCTCGGGTGGCAGGGGAACTATGGCTACACCTTC

size: .
D: .
length: 12
V: TRBV7-9
J: TRBJ2-7
CDR3: CASSLGLTEQYF
DNA: TGTGCCAGCAGCTTGGGCCTCACCGAGCAGTACTTC

size: .
D: .
length: 13
V: TRBV15
J: TRBJ2-5
CDR3: CATSRDRGETQYF
DNA: TGTGCCACCAGCAGAGATCGGGGAGAGACCCAGTACTTC

size: .
D: .
length: 16
V: TRBV9
J: TRBJ2-1
CDR3: CASSSRTQGSYNEQFF
DNA: TGTGCCAGCAGTTCTAGGACCCAGGGCTCCTACAATGAGCAGTTCTTC

size: once
D: .
length: 14
V: TRBV29-1
J: TRBJ1-4
CDR3: CSVEDQGLDEKLFF
DNA: TGCAGCGTTGAAGATCAGGGGCTTGATGAAAAACTGTTTTTT

size: large
D: .
length: 14
V: TRBV5-5
J: TRBJ2-7
CDR3: CASSLRGLDYEQYF
DNA: TGTGCCAGCAGCCTACGAGGCCTGGACTACGAGCAGTACTTC

size: .
D: TRBD1
length: 13
V: TRBV6-1
J: TRBJ2-1
CDR3: CASSLQGSNEQFF
DNA: TGTGCCAGCAGTTTACAGGGGAGCAATGAGCAGTTCTTC

size: .
D: TRBD1
length: 15
V: TRBV4-2
J: TRBJ2-7
CDR3: CASSQEGQGADEQYF
DNA: TGTGCCAGCAGCCAAGAGGGACAGGGGGCCGACGAGCAGTACTTC

size: .
D: .
length: 13
V: TRBV30
J: TRBJ1-2
CDR3: CAWSERLEDGYTF
DNA: TGTGCCTGGAGCGAGAGATTAGAGGATGGCTACACCTTC

size: .
D: TRBD1
length: 14
V: TRBV9
J: TRBJ1-5
CDR3: CASSADRGHQPQHF
DNA: TGTGCCAGCAGCGCCGACAGGGGGCATCAGCCCCAGCATTTT

size: .
D: .
length: 15
V: TRBV18
J: TRBJ1-1
CDR3: CASSPPSLTGTEAFF
DNA: TGTGCCAGCTCACCACCGAGCCTCACTGGCACTGAAGCTTTCTTT

size: once
D: .
length: 14
V: TRBV5-1
J: TRBJ2-1
CDR3: CASSLTTPRDEQFF
DNA: TGCGCCAGCAGCTTAACGACACCCAGAGATGAGCAGTTCTTC

size: .
D: TRBD1
length: 15
V: TRBV6-6
J: TRBJ1-2
CDR3: CASSYLDRSNYGYTF
DNA: TGTGCCAGCAGTTACTTGGACAGGTCGAACTATGGCTACACCTTC